The present entry profiles one TCR beta chain with its context. The data stem from a study of blood T cell repertoires in COVID-19. The overall study: The analysed material was cDNA or gDNA that came from T cells, B-cell-depleted T cells, or PBMCs.

Germline V gene data show CDR1 as SGHTA and CDR2 as FQGTGA. The V gene lost 3 bases and the J gene lost 5 bases, with 14 bases spanning the gap. The CDR3 covers 15 residues. Sequenced by immunoSEQ multiplex PCR; TCRdb stores in-frame clones only, minus some. The data hold 22,000 or so clones, with 91% observed a single time. The rearrangement links TRBV7-3 to TRBJ2-1, with D possibly matching TRBD1 (6 bases). The receptor was derived from a human donor in a cohort sampled during active COVID-19. The sample taken for sequencing was peripheral blood. CDR3 sequence (DNA): TGTGCCAGCAGCTTTGCAGGGGCTGGCCACAATGAGCAGTTCTTC. Translating it yields CASSFAGAGHNEQFF.